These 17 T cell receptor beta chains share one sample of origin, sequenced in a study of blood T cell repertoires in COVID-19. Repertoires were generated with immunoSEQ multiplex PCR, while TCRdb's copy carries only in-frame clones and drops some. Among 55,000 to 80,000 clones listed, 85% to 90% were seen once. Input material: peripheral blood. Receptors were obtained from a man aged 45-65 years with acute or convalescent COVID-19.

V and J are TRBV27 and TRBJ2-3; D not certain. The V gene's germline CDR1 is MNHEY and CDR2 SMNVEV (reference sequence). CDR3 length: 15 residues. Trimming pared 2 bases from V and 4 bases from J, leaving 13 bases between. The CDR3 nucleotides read TGTGCCAGCAGTTTAGCAGGCCCAACCTCAGATACGCAGTATTTT. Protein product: CASSLAGPTSDTQYF.

The CDR3 region has the DNA TGTGCCACCAGACAGGGGAATGAGCAGTTCTTC. This sequence encodes CATRQGNEQFF. The chain combines TRBV24-1 with TRBJ2-1; 7 nucleotides align to TRBD1. Germline V gives CDR1 KGHDR, CDR2 SFDVKD. The V gene end was trimmed by 7 bases and the J gene end by 7 bases; junction bases not matched to a gene: 0. This CDR3 has 11 residues.

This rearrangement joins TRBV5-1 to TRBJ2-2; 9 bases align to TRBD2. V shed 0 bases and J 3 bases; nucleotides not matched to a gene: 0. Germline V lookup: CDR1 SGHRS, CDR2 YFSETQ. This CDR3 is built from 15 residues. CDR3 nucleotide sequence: TGCGCCAGCAGCTTGGGACTAGCGGACACCGGGGAGCTGTTTTTT. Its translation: CASSLGLADTGELFF.

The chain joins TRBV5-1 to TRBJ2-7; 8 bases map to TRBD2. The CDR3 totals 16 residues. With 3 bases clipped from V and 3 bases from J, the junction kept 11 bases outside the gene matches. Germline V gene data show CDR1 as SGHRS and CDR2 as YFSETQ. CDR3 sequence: CASSSGSLAGSYEQYF. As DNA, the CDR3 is TGCGCCAGCAGCTCGGGCAGCTTAGCGGGAAGCTACGAGCAGTACTTC.

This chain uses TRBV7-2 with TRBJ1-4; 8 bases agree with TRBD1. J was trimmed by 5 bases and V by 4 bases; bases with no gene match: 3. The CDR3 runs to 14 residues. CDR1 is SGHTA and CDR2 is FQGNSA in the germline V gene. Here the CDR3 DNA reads TGTGCCAGCAGCTCCGACAGGGGAAATGAAAAACTGTTTTTT. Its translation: CASSSDRGNEKLFF.

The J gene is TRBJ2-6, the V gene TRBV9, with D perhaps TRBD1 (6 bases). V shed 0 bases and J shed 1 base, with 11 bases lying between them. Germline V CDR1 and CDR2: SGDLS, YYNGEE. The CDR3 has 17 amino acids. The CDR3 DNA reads TGTGCCAGCAGCGTAGCAGGGGTTTCGTCTGGGGCCAACGTCCTGACTTTC. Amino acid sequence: CASSVAGVSSGANVLTF.

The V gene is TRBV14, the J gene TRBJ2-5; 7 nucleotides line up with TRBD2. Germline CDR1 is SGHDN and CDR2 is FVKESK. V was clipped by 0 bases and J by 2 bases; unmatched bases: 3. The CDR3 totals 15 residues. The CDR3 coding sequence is TGTGCCAGCAGCCAAGATGGGAGGGCGCAAGAGACCCAGTACTTC. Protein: CASSQDGRAQETQYF. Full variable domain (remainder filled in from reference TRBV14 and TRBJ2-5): EAGVTQFPSHSVIEKGQTVTLRCDPISGHDNLYWYRRVMGKEIKFLLHFVKESKQDESGMPNNRFLAERTGGTYSTLKVQPAELEDSGVYFCASSQDGRAQETQYFGPGTRLLVL.

CDR3: CASSLVRDRFLTDTQYF. As DNA, the CDR3 is TGTGCCAGCAGCTTAGTAAGAGACAGGTTCCTCACAGATACGCAGTATTTT. The V gene is TRBV7-2, the J gene TRBJ2-3; TRBD1 is a possible D gene (6 bases). The CDR3 consists of 17 residues. CDR1 is SGHTA and CDR2 is FQGNSA in the germline V gene. The V and J ends lost 1 base and 2 bases respectively, with 16 bases between them.

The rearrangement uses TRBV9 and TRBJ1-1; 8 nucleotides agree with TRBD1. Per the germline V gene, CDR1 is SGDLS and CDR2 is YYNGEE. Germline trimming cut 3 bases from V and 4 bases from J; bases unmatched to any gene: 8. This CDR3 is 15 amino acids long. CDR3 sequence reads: CASSANGQGSTEAFF. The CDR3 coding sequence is TGTGCCAGCAGCGCAAACGGACAGGGTAGCACTGAAGCTTTCTTT.

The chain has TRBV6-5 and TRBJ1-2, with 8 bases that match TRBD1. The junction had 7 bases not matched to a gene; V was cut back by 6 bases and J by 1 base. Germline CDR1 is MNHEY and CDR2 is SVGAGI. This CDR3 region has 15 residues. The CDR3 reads CASSPGQGFNYGYTF. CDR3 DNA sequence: TGTGCCAGCAGCCCCGGACAGGGTTTTAACTATGGCTACACCTTC.

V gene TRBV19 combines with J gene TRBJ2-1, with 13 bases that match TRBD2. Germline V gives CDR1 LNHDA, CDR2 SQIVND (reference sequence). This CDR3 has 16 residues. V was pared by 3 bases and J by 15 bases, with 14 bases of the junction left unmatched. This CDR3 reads CASSIPGEGLAGRRFF. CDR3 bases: TGTGCCAGTAGTATCCCCGGAGAGGGACTAGCGGGAAGAAGGTTCTTC.

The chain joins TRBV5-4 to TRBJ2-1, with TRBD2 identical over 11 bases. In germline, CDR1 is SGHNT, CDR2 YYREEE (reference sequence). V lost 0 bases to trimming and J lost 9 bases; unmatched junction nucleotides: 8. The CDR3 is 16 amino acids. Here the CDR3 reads CASSLAASGRTGEQFF. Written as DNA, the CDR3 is TGTGCCAGCAGCTTGGCTGCTAGCGGGAGGACGGGTGAGCAGTTCTTC.

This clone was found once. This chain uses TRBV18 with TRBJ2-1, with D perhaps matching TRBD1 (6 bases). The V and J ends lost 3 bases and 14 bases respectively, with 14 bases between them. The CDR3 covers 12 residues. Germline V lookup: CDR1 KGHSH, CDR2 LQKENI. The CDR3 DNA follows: TGTGCCAGCTCACCTTCGACAGGAGGCGAGTTCTTC. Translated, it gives CASSPSTGGEFF.

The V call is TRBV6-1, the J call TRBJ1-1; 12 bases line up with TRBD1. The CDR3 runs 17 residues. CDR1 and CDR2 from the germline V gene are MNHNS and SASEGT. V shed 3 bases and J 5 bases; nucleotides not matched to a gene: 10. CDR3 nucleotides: TGTGCCAGCAGTGACCCGGGACAGGGGGCAAGGGGAACTGAAGCTTTCTTT. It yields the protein CASSDPGQGARGTEAFF.

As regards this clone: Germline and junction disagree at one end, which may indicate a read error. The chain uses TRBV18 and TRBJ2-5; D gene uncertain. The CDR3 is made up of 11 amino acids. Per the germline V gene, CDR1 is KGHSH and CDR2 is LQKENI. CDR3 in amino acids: CASSSKEAQYF. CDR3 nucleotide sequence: TGTGCCAGCTCATCAAAAGAGGCCCAGTACTTC.

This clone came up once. As DNA, the CDR3 is TGCGCCAGCAGCTTTTTCGGGGCGGTTTTAGGGACAGGGAACACAGATACGCAGTATTTT. Amino acids: CASSFFGAVLGTGNTDTQYF. This rearrangement joins TRBV5-1 to TRBJ2-3; 9 nucleotides line up with TRBD1. The trim removed 2 bases at V and 2 bases at J, leaving 18 bases unmatched. CDR3 length: 20 residues. The germline CDR1 and CDR2 sequences are SGHRS and YFSETQ.

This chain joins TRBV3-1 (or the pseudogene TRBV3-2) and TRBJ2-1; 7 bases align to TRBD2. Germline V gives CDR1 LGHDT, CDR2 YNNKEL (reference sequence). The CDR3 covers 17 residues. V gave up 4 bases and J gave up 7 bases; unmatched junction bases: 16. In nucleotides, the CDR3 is TGTGCCAGCAGCCTTCCAAGGGTTGGGAGGGCTGGTAATGAGCAGTTCTTC. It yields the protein CASSLPRVGRAGNEQFF.